This TCR beta chain came from a study of blood T cell repertoires in COVID-19. The repertoire was sequenced with immunoSEQ multiplex PCR; TCRdb's copy has only in-frame clones and lacks some. Of roughly 430,000 clones listed, 70% to 90% were seen once; the top ten hold approximately 1.5%. The sequencing input was PBMCs or T cells enriched from blood (not recorded which). This TCR derives from a woman younger than 35 who had been exposed to COVID-19.

Written as DNA, the CDR3 is TGTGCCAGCAGCTTAGCTGGGCAGGGGGCAGGCTATGGCTACACCTTC. Translation: CASSLAGQGAGYGYTF. The rearrangement uses TRBV7-9 and TRBJ1-2, with 8 bases lining up with TRBD1. The CDR3 consists of 16 residues. With 0 bases clipped from V and 4 bases from J, the junction kept 7 bases outside the gene matches. Germline V gene lookup returns CDR1 SEHNR and CDR2 FQNEAQ (reference sequence).